These 14 T cell receptor beta chains share one sample of origin, sequenced in a study of yellow fever vaccine responses in identical twins. Each CDR3 protein is one row after TCRdb ran MiXCR on the RT-PCR reads. Of fewer than 2,000 distinct CDR3 sequences listed, roughly 88% are singletons. The sequences come from T cells from blood (PBMCs), unsorted or a sorted subset (not recorded which), collected before or after yellow fever vaccination (not recorded which). The source of these receptors is a woman in her late teens or twenties who received the yellow fever vaccine.

The chain employs TRBV4-1 and TRBJ1-2; possibly TRBD1 for D (5 bases). The germline V gene has CDR1 MGHRA and CDR2 YSYEKL. V lost 1 base, J lost 4 bases, and 10 bases lay in between. The CDR3 is 14 amino acids. CDR3 loop: CASSQAGVAYGYTF. For the CDR3, the DNA is TGCGCCAGCAGCCAAGCGGGGGTTGCCTATGGCTACACCTTC.

The chain couples TRBV11-3 to TRBJ2-3, with 8 bases lining up with TRBD2. V was clipped by 2 bases and J by 2 bases; unmatched bases: 9. Per germline, CDR1 SGHNT and CDR2 YENEEA. The CDR3 has 17 amino acids. The CDR3 protein is CASSLSSAGGITDTQYF. In DNA, the CDR3 is TGTGCCAGCAGCTTATCATCGGCGGGAGGAATCACAGATACGCAGTATTTT.

The chain combines TRBV6-5 with TRBJ2-2; tentatively, D is TRBD2 (6 bases). CDR1 MNHEY and CDR2 SVGAGI come from the germline V gene. V lost 2 bases and J 1 base, leaving 14 bases between the germline ends. The CDR3 consists of 17 residues. Here the CDR3 reads CASSYPLWRENTGELFF. The CDR3 region has the DNA TGTGCCAGCAGTTACCCCCTCTGGCGGGAGAACACCGGGGAGCTGTTTTTT.

This clonotype came up a few times. The rearrangement uses TRBV10-1 and TRBJ1-1; D perhaps matches TRBD1 (6 bases). CDR1 is WNHNN and CDR2 is SYGVQD in the germline V gene (reference sequence). Trimming pared 3 bases from V and 7 bases from J, leaving 15 bases between. The CDR3 consists of 14 residues. The CDR3 is CASSEPGQGGEAFF. CDR3 nucleotides: TGCGCCAGCAGTGAACCGGGACAAGGGGGTGAAGCTTTCTTT.

The rearrangement links TRBV20-1 to TRBJ1-6, with 9 bases aligning to TRBD1. The V gene end was trimmed by 3 bases and the J gene end by 8 bases; junction bases not matched to a gene: 8. This CDR3 spans 15 amino acids. Per germline, CDR1 DFQATT and CDR2 SNEGSKA (reference sequence). The CDR3 region has the DNA TGCAGTGCTAGTCCCCGGGACAGGGCCGATTCACCCCTCCACTTT. It is translated as CSASPRDRADSPLHF.

The chain uses TRBV6-1 and TRBJ2-7, with D perhaps matching TRBD1 (5 bases). V shed 4 bases and J shed 6 bases, with 16 bases lying between them. Germline V gene lookup returns CDR1 MNHNS and CDR2 SASEGT. The CDR3 runs 14 residues. The chain's CDR3 is CASSATVETPEQYF. The DNA for the CDR3 is TGTGCCAGCAGTGCGACAGTGGAAACCCCCGAGCAGTACTTC.

The chain links TRBV11-1 to TRBJ1-1; 7 bases map to TRBD1. Germline CDR1 is SGHAT and CDR2 is FQDESV (reference sequence). This CDR3 contains 16 residues. J was trimmed by 3 bases and V by 5 bases; bases with no gene match: 12. CDR3: CASSLTAPRGDTEAFF. In DNA, the CDR3 is TGTGCCAGCAGCCTTACCGCCCCCAGGGGGGACACTGAAGCTTTCTTT.

This clonotype was detected once. This chain uses TRBV10-1 with TRBJ1-1; the D is unclear. V lost 3 bases and J lost 1, with 12 bases in between. The length of the CDR3 is 15 residues. The germline V gene has CDR1 WNHNN and CDR2 SYGVQD (reference sequence). Here the CDR3 DNA reads TGCGCCAGCAGTGATGCGCCGTCTAGGAACACTGAAGCTTTCTTT. Amino acids: CASSDAPSRNTEAFF.

This chain's CDR3 is CAISTLDRAANYGYTF. In nucleotides, the CDR3 is TGTGCCATCAGTACCTTAGACAGGGCCGCTAACTATGGCTACACCTTC. This chain connects TRBV10-3 to TRBJ1-2; 7 bases line up with TRBD1. This CDR3 spans 16 amino acids. The V gene end was trimmed by 5 bases and the J gene end by 0 bases; junction bases not matched to a gene: 9. CDR1 is ENHRY, CDR2 SYGVKD, per germline.

DNA for the CDR3: TGCAGCGTTGAAGATCGGATCGTAGCAAGGGGACTCGAGGCTGAGCAGTTCTTC. Translated: CSVEDRIVARGLEAEQFF. The J gene is TRBJ2-1, the V gene TRBV29-1, with TRBD2 as a possible D gene (6 bases). Trimming took 0 bases from V and 9 from J, leaving 27 bases between them. This CDR3 region has 18 residues. Germline V gene lookup returns CDR1 SQVTM and CDR2 ANQGSEA.

The rearrangement uses TRBV15 and TRBJ2-3, with 9 bases lining up with TRBD1. This CDR3 contains 19 residues. The trim removed 0 bases at V and 3 bases at J, leaving 13 bases unmatched. Germline CDR1 reads LNHNV; CDR2 reads YYDKDF (reference sequence). DNA of the CDR3: TGTGCCACCAGCAGAGATAGGGGGACGGGACAGGGAAGGACAGATACGCAGTATTTT. It specifies CATSRDRGTGQGRTDTQYF.

The V gene is TRBV23-1, the J gene TRBJ1-6; no definite D call. TRBV23-1 is annotated as an ORF whose role is uncertain. The CDR3 contains 11 residues. V lost 4 bases and J 8 bases, leaving 3 bases between the germline ends. The CDR3 DNA reads TGCGCCAGCAGTCTTGATTCACCCCTCCACTTT. It codes for CASSLDSPLHF.

This chain uses TRBV12-3 or TRBV12-4 with TRBJ1-6; a possible D gene is TRBD1 (6 bases). The length of the CDR3 is 15 residues. V shed 5 bases and J shed 9 bases, with 17 bases lying between them. Here the CDR3 reads CASSPQGPIASPLHF. CDR3 in DNA: TGTGCCAGCAGTCCACAGGGCCCCATAGCTTCACCCCTCCACTTT.

The CDR3 sequence: CATSTGPYNEQFF. For the CDR3, the DNA is TGTGCCACTTCGACAGGGCCCTACAATGAGCAGTTCTTC. The chain has TRBV24-1 and TRBJ2-1; 7 bases agree with TRBD1. CDR3 length equals 13 residues. The germline V gene encodes CDR1 KGHDR and CDR2 SFDVKD. The V gene end was trimmed by 10 bases and the J gene end by 2 bases; junction bases not matched to a gene: 4.